Presented here are 20 T cell receptor beta chains from one specimen sequenced in a study of blood T cell repertoires in COVID-19. The data were produced by immunoSEQ multiplex PCR, yet TCRdb's version contains in-frame clones alone and is incomplete. The data contain some 170,000 clones, around 83% of them singletons. Input material: PBMCs or T cells enriched from blood (not recorded which). The source of these receptors is a man in his fifties who had recovered from COVID-19.

This clone was seen a handful of times. This chain uses TRBV6-6 with TRBJ1-5, with 7 bases that match TRBD1. With V trimmed by 5 bases and J by 2 bases, 12 bases remained unmatched. CDR3 length: 17 amino acids. CDR1 is MNHNY, CDR2 SVGAGI, per germline (reference sequence). The CDR3 is CASSLHRTGSGNQPQHF. CDR3 coding DNA: TGTGCCAGCAGTCTACACCGGACAGGCTCGGGCAATCAGCCCCAGCATTTT.

The chain joins TRBV14 to TRBJ2-2, with 10 bases fitting TRBD2. J was trimmed by 6 bases and V by 0 bases; bases with no gene match: 10. Looked up from germline, CDR1 is SGHDN and CDR2 is FVKESK. The CDR3 sequence is 18 residues long. The CDR3 loop reads CASSQDHPALAGAGELFF. The CDR3 DNA reads as TGTGCCAGCAGCCAAGACCATCCCGCCCTAGCGGGGGCCGGGGAGCTGTTTTTT.

The V gene is TRBV6-4, the J gene TRBJ1-2; 8 bases are shared with TRBD1. CDR1 and CDR2 from the germline V gene are MRHNA and SNTAGT. The CDR3 has 17 amino acids. After removal of 2 bases from V and 7 bases from J, the junction contained 15 bases not matched to a gene. In DNA form, the CDR3 reads TGTGCCAGCAGTGACGGGAAGGGCAGGGGGCACGGAAGTGGCTACACCTTC. Its translation: CASSDGKGRGHGSGYTF.

The CDR3 reads CASSNKAGGSTDTQYF. For the CDR3, the DNA is TGTGCCAGCAGTAATAAAGCGGGGGGAAGCACAGATACGCAGTATTTT. V gene TRBV6-2 or TRBV6-3 combines with J gene TRBJ2-3; TRBD2 agrees at 9 bases. V trimming: 5 bases; J trimming: 0 bases; junction bases outside the gene matches: 6. Germline V lookup: CDR1 MNHEY, CDR2 SVGEGT. CDR3 length: 16 amino acids.

This sequence joins TRBV14 and TRBJ2-3, with 8 positions matching TRBD2. Germline CDR1 reads SGHDN; CDR2 reads FVKESK. V trimming: 0 bases; J trimming: 9 bases; junction bases outside the gene matches: 8. CDR3 length: 15 residues. CDR3 nucleotide sequence: TGTGCCAGCAGCCAAGAGAGGGCTAGCGGGTACACGCAGTATTTT. Its protein product is CASSQERASGYTQYF.

The CDR3 DNA reads TGCGCCAGCAGCCAAGATTCCGAGGGCGACGTACTCTATTCACCCCTCCACTTT. Protein product: CASSQDSEGDVLYSPLHF. This chain joins TRBV4-1 and TRBJ1-6, with unresolved D. Per the germline V gene, CDR1 is MGHRA and CDR2 is YSYEKL. V lost 0 bases, J lost 8 bases, and 20 bases lay in between. The CDR3 covers 18 residues.

The chain couples TRBV2 to TRBJ1-1; TRBD1 is a possible D gene (5 bases). The length of the CDR3 is 16 residues. Germline loops: CDR1 SNHLY, CDR2 FYNNEI. V was pared by 1 base and J by 0 bases, with 12 bases between. CDR3: CASSEGGVVMNTEAFF. Here the CDR3 DNA reads TGTGCCAGCAGTGAAGGGGGGGTAGTCATGAACACTGAAGCTTTCTTT. The whole variable domain, remainder taken from reference TRBV2 and TRBJ1-1, is EPEVTQTPSHQVTQMGQEVILRCVPISNHLYFYWYRQILGQKVEFLVSFYNNEISEKSEIFDDQFSVERPDGSNFTLKIRSTKLEDSAMYFCASSEGGVVMNTEAFFGQGTRLTVV.

The V and J genes are TRBV19 and TRBJ1-2; weak D call: TRBD1 (6 bases). The CDR3 extends over 14 amino acids. Germline values: CDR1 LNHDA, CDR2 SQIVND (reference sequence). Trimming stripped 4 bases from V and 6 bases from J, with 15 bases between. The CDR3 spells CASSNRQERHGYTF. The CDR3 DNA follows: TGTGCCAGTAGTAACCGACAGGAGAGGCATGGCTACACCTTC. The whole variable domain, filled in from reference TRBV19 and TRBJ1-2, reads DGGITQSPKYLFRKEGQNVTLSCEQNLNHDAMYWYRQDPGQGLRLIYYSQIVNDFQKGDIAEGYSVSREKKESFPLTVTSAQKNPTAFYLCASSNRQERHGYTFGSGTRLTVV.

The CDR3 coding sequence is TGTGCCAGCTCCGATCCGGGGGGGATTAACTATGGCTACACCTTC. Its protein is CASSDPGGINYGYTF. This sequence joins TRBV6-5 and TRBJ1-2, with D possibly being TRBD1 (5 bases). V dropped 8 bases and J dropped 1 base, with 17 bases sitting between them. Germline V gene lookup returns CDR1 MNHEY and CDR2 SVGAGI. The CDR3 sequence is 15 residues long.

This sequence joins TRBV6-1 and TRBJ1-2; 7 bases agree with TRBD1. This CDR3 region has 17 residues. The germline gives CDR1 MNHNS, CDR2 SASEGT. Trimming removed 3 bases from V and 4 bases from J; junction bases left unmatched: 14. The CDR3 is CASSDPTGQLALYGYTF. The CDR3 DNA follows: TGTGCCAGCAGTGACCCGACGGGACAGCTGGCACTCTATGGCTACACCTTC.

The CDR3 coding sequence is TGTGCCAGCAGCTCCACGTCGGGAGCCCTTTTGGGCAATCAGCCCCAGCATTTT. As protein: CASSSTSGALLGNQPQHF. V gene TRBV28 combines with J gene TRBJ1-5; D is ambiguous. Trimming stripped 6 bases from V and 2 bases from J, with 23 bases between. Germline V gene sequence: CDR1 MDHEN, CDR2 SYDVKM. This CDR3 region has 18 residues.

The chain uses TRBV6-1 and TRBJ1-1; the D is unclear. V was clipped by 2 bases and J by 3 bases, with 13 bases between them. The CDR3 spans 15 residues. Germline loops: CDR1 MNHNS, CDR2 SASEGT. The DNA for the CDR3 is TGTGCCAGCAGTGAATCCCCTCACCGGGACACTGAAGCTTTCTTT. This gives the protein CASSESPHRDTEAFF.

This rearrangement joins TRBV11-2 to TRBJ2-7, with 16 bases matching TRBD2. The CDR3 sequence is 16 residues long. The V gene end was trimmed by 3 bases and the J gene end by 12 bases; junction bases not matched to a gene: 11. The germline gives CDR1 SGHAT, CDR2 FQNNGV. The CDR3 DNA is TGTGCCAGCAGCTTGGATCCGGGACTAGCGGGGGGGTCCATGTACTTC. It codes for CASSLDPGLAGGSMYF.

The chain joins TRBV13 to TRBJ1-2; possible D gene TRBD1, 5 bases. CDR3 size: 12 residues. The germline V and J ends were trimmed by 5 bases and 3 bases, with 7 bases remaining between them. Germline CDR1 is PRHDT and CDR2 is FYEKMQ (reference sequence). The CDR3 spells CASSLRDYGYTF. The CDR3 coding sequence is TGTGCCAGCAGCCTCAGGGACTATGGCTACACCTTC.

The V and J genes are TRBV6-1 and TRBJ1-1; a possible D gene is TRBD1 (6 bases). The CDR3 is 16 amino acids. Looked up from germline, CDR1 is MNHNS and CDR2 is SASEGT. V was pared by 4 bases and J by 1 base, with 16 bases between. Written as DNA, the CDR3 is TGTGCCAGCAGTGTCACCAGGGGCGCGACGAACACTGAAGCTTTCTTT. This encodes CASSVTRGATNTEAFF.

This clone has just one count. J is TRBJ1-2 and V is TRBV24-1; D might be TRBD1 (5 bases). The V end lost 5 bases, the J end lost 1 base, and 13 bases lay between the germline ends. The V gene's germline CDR1 is KGHDR and CDR2 SFDVKD. The CDR3 is 15 residues long. The CDR3 is CATSGSLGLNYGYTF. DNA for the CDR3: TGTGCCACCAGTGGATCTCTGGGACTTAACTATGGCTACACCTTC.

The chain employs TRBV19 and TRBJ1-6; D gene unclear. Trimming pared 3 bases from V and 7 bases from J, leaving 13 bases between. This CDR3 is built from 15 residues. CDR1 and CDR2 from the germline V gene are LNHDA and SQIVND (reference sequence). CDR3 nucleotide sequence: TGTGCCAGTAGTATTTATCACTCGGAGAATTCACCCCTCCACTTT. This sequence encodes CASSIYHSENSPLHF. The whole variable domain, filled in from reference TRBV19 and TRBJ1-6, reads DGGITQSPKYLFRKEGQNVTLSCEQNLNHDAMYWYRQDPGQGLRLIYYSQIVNDFQKGDIAEGYSVSREKKESFPLTVTSAQKNPTAFYLCASSIYHSENSPLHFGNGTRLTVT.

The chain combines TRBV11-2 with TRBJ1-4, with 8 bases that match TRBD1. This CDR3 is built from 16 residues. CDR1 and CDR2 from the germline V gene are SGHAT and FQNNGV. V was clipped by 5 bases and J by 4 bases; unmatched bases: 9. The CDR3 DNA is TGTGCCAGCAGCCCGCACCGACAGGGGAGTAATGAAAAACTGTTTTTT. The encoded protein is CASSPHRQGSNEKLFF.

This sequence joins TRBV24-1 and TRBJ2-7; 8 bases are shared with TRBD1. CDR1 and CDR2 (germline): KGHDR, SFDVKD. CDR3 length: 15 residues. V shed 3 bases, J shed 2 bases, and the junction held 5 bases outside the gene matches. Here the CDR3 DNA reads TGTGCCACCAGTGATCCAAGGGACAGGACCTACGAGCAGTACTTC. This encodes CATSDPRDRTYEQYF.

The chain combines TRBV3-1 (or the pseudogene TRBV3-2) with TRBJ2-1; 9 nucleotides match TRBD2. This CDR3 has 20 residues. Per germline, CDR1 LGHDT and CDR2 YNNKEL (reference sequence). After removal of 4 bases from V and 1 base from J, the junction contained 17 bases not matched to a gene. This CDR3 reads CASSRKGRSSGDTSYNEQFF. CDR3 in DNA: TGTGCCAGCAGCCGAAAGGGGAGGTCTAGCGGGGATACTTCCTACAATGAGCAGTTCTTC.